This TCR beta chain was found in a study of blood T cell repertoires in COVID-19. Study-level background: COVID-19 samples, acute and convalescent, were from the United States, Italy and Spain. PBMCs, B-cell-depleted T cells, or T cells provided the cDNA or gDNA that made up the material.

Per the authors' pipeline: Amplified reference gene primers provided the basis for estimating nucleated cell counts. Clones were read by immunoSEQ multiplex PCR, and TCRdb kept only the in-frame ones, dropping some. The V and J calls and the clone size are those of that table, but D and trimming were determined from the DNA. The sample lists some 110,000 clones; roughly 91% were seen once. The CDR3 extends over 21 amino acids. Looked up from germline, CDR1 is LGHDT and CDR2 is YNNKEL (reference sequence). V gave up 0 bases and J gave up 3 bases, with 27 bases separating them. This receptor was obtained from a human donor in a cohort sampled during active COVID-19. The specimen was peripheral blood. The genes are TRBV3-1 (or the pseudogene TRBV3-2) and TRBJ2-1, with a weak D call TRBD2 (6 bases). As DNA, the CDR3 is TGTGCCAGCAGCCAAGATTCGGCGGGGCTAGCGCTCCTGCCTGGCTACAATGAGCAGTTCTTC. It codes for CASSQDSAGLALLPGYNEQFF.